This record covers a single TCR beta chain. The sample is drawn from a study of blood T cell repertoires in COVID-19. Here immunoSEQ multiplex PCR was the method, and the copy in TCRdb shows in-frame clones only, minus some. The table records under 300,000 clones, about 91% of them present only once. Germline-derived CDR1 and CDR2 are SGHVS and FQNEAQ. This CDR3 is 11 amino acids long. V was clipped by 5 bases and J by 5 bases, with 6 bases between them. Specimen: PBMCs or T cells enriched from blood (not recorded which). This clonotype was sampled from a middle-aged woman with acute COVID-19. V gene TRBV7-8 combines with J gene TRBJ2-5; unclear D gene. CDR3 DNA: TGTGCCAGCAGCCCGTTGGAGACCCAGTACTTC. Amino acid sequence: CASSPLETQYF. The whole variable domain, remainder taken from reference TRBV7-8 and TRBJ2-5, is GAGVSQSPRYKVAKRGQDVALRCDPISGHVSLFWYQQALGQGPEFLTYFQNEAQLDKSGLPSDRFFAERPEGSVSTLKIQRTQQEDSAVYLCASSPLETQYFGPGTRLLVL.